The clone carrying this T cell receptor (beta chain) was picked up one time. What it binds is not known. A multiplex PCR was run with 60 Vbeta primers and 13 Jbeta primers. Profiled with immunoSEQ multiplex PCR; TCRdb holds only in-frame clones, not every one. Seen here are 150,000 to 200,000 clones, approximately 80% observed once, and the top ten hold around 1.6%. Trimming left V 4 bases short and J 4 bases short, with 18 bases between. Germline CDR1 SGHRS, CDR2 YFSETQ. CDR3 length equals 17 residues. The data stem from a study of cytomegalovirus exposure and HLA in healthy donors. Study information: Early released data had about 85 million unique TCRs, all coming from HLA-typed donors.

Whole-study findings and limits: Three CMV-associated chains were confirmed in vitro to be specific for CMV antigens. Excluded: some indistinguishable V segments such as TRBV6-2 and TRBV6-3. V- and J-gene trimming of TCR beta was linked (in a later analysis) to a missense DCLRE1C variant.

The genes are TRBV5-1 and TRBJ2-6; perhaps TRBD1 as D (6 bases). The sequence derives from a man aged 18-30 years in good health and CMV-seronegative. The source material was PBMCs. CDR3 sequence reads: CASSPRDITLGANVLTF. The DNA of the CDR3 is TGCGCCAGCAGCCCCCGGGACATTACCCTGGGGGCCAACGTCCTGACTTTC.